Listed below are T cell receptor beta chains from one sample, sequenced in a study of blood T cells in healthy people across ages. TCRdb reanalysed the 5' RACE reads using MiXCR and keeps one entry per CDR3 protein. Of 1.5 million to 2 million distinct CDR3 sequences in the sample, 28% were seen once. Sample: blood. All receptors derive from a woman in her 30s in good health. CDR3s include the opening cysteine and the closing phenylalanine or tryptophan. Fields, in order: clone size, CDR3 length, J gene, D gene, V gene, CDR3 protein, CDR3 DNA. A D gene is named only where the DNA matches it firmly. Clone sizes are given selectively: once, few, many, or a class where the clone is expanded.

few 14 TRBJ2-1 TRBD2 TRBV27 CASSPRRLAGIQFF TGTGCCAGCAGTCCCCGGCGACTAGCGGGGATTCAGTTCTTC
many 12 TRBJ2-7 - TRBV6-6 CASSYLSGEQYF TGTGCCAGCAGTTACCTTTCCGGGGAGCAGTACTTC
few 14 TRBJ1-6 - TRBV20-1 CSARDRTDNSPLHF TGCAGTGCTAGAGACAGGACGGATAATTCACCCCTCCACTTT
- 12 TRBJ1-1 - TRBV10-3 CAISDQATEAFF TGTGCCATCAGTGATCAGGCCACTGAAGCTTTCTTT
few 15 TRBJ2-1 - TRBV7-2 CASSLDESSYNERFF TGTGCCAGCAGCTTAGATGAGTCTAGCTACAATGAGCGGTTCTTC
- 16 TRBJ1-5 TRBD1 TRBV28 CASRLGTGHSNQPQHF TGTGCCAGCAGACTTGGGACAGGGCATAGCAATCAGCCCCAGCATTTT
- 13 TRBJ2-2 - TRBV2 CASSEVAGGELFF TGTGCCAGCAGTGAAGTAGCCGGCGGGGAGCTGTTTTTT
many 15 TRBJ2-7 TRBD2 TRBV10-1 CASSESKAGVDEQYF TGCGCCAGCAGTGAGTCGAAAGCGGGGGTAGACGAGCAGTACTTC
few 15 TRBJ2-7 TRBD1 TRBV12-3/TRBV12-4 CASSPGQVGLYEQYF TGTGCCAGCAGTCCCGGACAGGTTGGGCTCTACGAGCAGTACTTC
- 14 TRBJ1-1 TRBD1 TRBV5-5 CTSSTDRGYTEAFF TGTACCAGCAGCACTGACAGGGGGTACACTGAAGCTTTCTTT
- 15 TRBJ2-3 - TRBV9 CASSVSLYSTDTQYF TGTGCCAGCAGCGTATCCCTCTACAGCACAGATACGCAGTATTTT
few 17 TRBJ2-4 TRBD1 TRBV5-1 CASSLVRTGEAKNIQYF TGCGCCAGCAGCTTGGTTCGGACAGGGGAAGCCAAAAACATTCAGTACTTC
- 12 TRBJ2-3 - TRBV20-1 CSARTMTDTQYF TGCAGTGCTAGGACTATGACAGATACGCAGTATTTT
- 16 TRBJ1-2 - TRBV5-6 CASSLARGKVNYGYTF TGTGCCAGCAGCTTAGCTCGAGGAAAGGTTAACTATGGCTACACCTTC
- 16 TRBJ2-5 - TRBV2 CASSERGGSPRETQYF TGTGCCAGCAGTGAAAGGGGCGGCAGCCCAAGGGAGACCCAGTACTTC
few 13 TRBJ1-2 - TRBV5-1 CASSPNGNYGYTF TGTGCCAGCTCACCAAACGGCAACTATGGCTACACCTTC
- 14 TRBJ2-3 TRBD1 TRBV28 CANLGGKFTDTQYF TGTGCCAACTTAGGGGGCAAATTCACAGATACGCAGTATTTT
many 15 TRBJ1-2 - TRBV12-3/TRBV12-4 CASSPGTVRNDGYTF TGTGCCAGCAGCCCTGGGACTGTTCGTAACGATGGCTACACCTTC
- 13 TRBJ2-1 - TRBV4-3 CASSPSIYNEQFF TGCGCCAGCAGCCCGTCAATCTACAATGAGCAGTTCTTC
- 18 TRBJ2-3 TRBD2 TRBV20-1 CSAAGLAGGSVSTDTQYF TGCAGTGCTGCCGGACTAGCGGGAGGTTCGGTGAGCACAGATACGCAGTATTTT
- 15 TRBJ2-5 - TRBV12-3/TRBV12-4 CASSSTQGGGETQYF TGTGCCAGCAGTTCCACACAGGGGGGGGGTGAGACCCAGTACTTC
- 14 TRBJ2-5 - TRBV12-3/TRBV12-4 CASRPVNEGETQYF TGTGCCAGCAGACCCGTAAACGAGGGAGAGACCCAGTACTTC
- 16 TRBJ1-1 - TRBV11-2 CASRRDHSRVNTGAFF TGTGCCAGCAGACGAGATCACAGCAGGGTGAACACTGGAGCTTTCTTT
- 16 TRBJ2-7 TRBD2 TRBV7-2 CASSPLPLAGAPEQYF TGTGCCAGCAGCCCACTTCCCCTAGCGGGAGCCCCCGAGCAGTACTTC
- 11 TRBJ2-1 - TRBV6-1 CAVSAYNEQFF TGTGCCGTCTCAGCCTACAATGAGCAGTTCTTC
many 17 TRBJ2-7 TRBD2 TRBV7-2 CASSPSTGGLAGYEQYF TGTGCCAGCAGCCCGTCTACAGGTGGACTAGCCGGATACGAGCAGTACTTC
- 12 TRBJ1-3 - TRBV6-6 CASSYGGYTIYF TGTGCCAGCAGTTACGGCGGATACACCATATATTTT
few 15 TRBJ2-1 - TRBV5-1 CASSFTGRKDNEQFF TGCGCCAGCAGCTTCACCGGGAGAAAGGACAATGAGCAGTTCTTC
many 15 TRBJ1-2 - TRBV10-3 CAISDSFAGVDGYTF TGTGCCATCAGTGATTCTTTTGCGGGAGTCGACGGCTACACCTTC
many 14 TRBJ1-6 - TRBV6-5 CASSYTPRDSPLHF TGTGCCAGCAGTTACACCCCCAGGGACTCACCCCTCCACTTT
few 15 TRBJ2-7 TRBD1 TRBV4-1 CASSQERDRVYEQYF TGCGCCAGCAGCCAAGAAAGGGACAGGGTATACGAGCAGTACTTC
once 16 TRBJ2-1 TRBD2 TRBV11-2 CASSLALAGGSDEQFF TGTGCCAGCAGCTTGGCCTTAGCGGGAGGGAGCGATGAGCAGTTCTTC
- 14 TRBJ2-1 TRBD1 TRBV29-1 CSGQGAPSNNEQFF TGCAGCGGCCAGGGGGCCCCGAGTAACAATGAGCAGTTCTTC
few 13 TRBJ1-2 - TRBV20-1 CSASQGRNYGYTF TGCAGTGCTAGCCAGGGGCGAAACTATGGCTACACCTTC
many 12 TRBJ2-7 - TRBV7-2 CASRLLGYEQYF TGTGCCAGCAGACTGCTGGGCTACGAGCAGTACTTC
- 15 TRBJ1-6 - TRBV5-1 CASSYSGTNNSPLHF TGCGCCAGCAGCTACTCAGGGACAAATAATTCACCCCTCCACTTT
few 14 TRBJ2-1 - TRBV5-1 CASSLSWGYNEQFF TGCGCCAGCAGCCTGTCCTGGGGTTACAATGAGCAGTTCTTC
- 14 TRBJ1-4 - TRBV6-5 CASRPDRNYEKLFF TGTGCCAGCAGACCCGACAGGAATTATGAAAAACTGTTTTTT
- 14 TRBJ2-1 - TRBV7-2 CASSIGLNYNEQFF TGTGCCAGCAGCATTGGACTTAACTACAATGAGCAGTTCTTC
- 14 TRBJ2-7 - TRBV5-1 CASSWALGTYEQYF TGCGCCAGCAGCTGGGCATTGGGAACCTACGAGCAGTACTTC
- 15 TRBJ2-4 TRBD1 TRBV5-1 CASSSGQGTPYGQYF TGCGCCAGCAGTTCGGGACAGGGCACCCCCTACGGGCAGTACTTC